The 21 T cell receptor beta chains below were found in one sample sequenced in a study of T cell clones after liver transplantation. Only in-frame clones appear in the TCRdb table, and some are missing; sequencing was by immunoSEQ multiplex PCR. Of about 76,000 clones detected, 83% appear once; the ten largest clones hold roughly 2.8%. Sequenced material: CD4+ T cells from blood, taken at the 22-month timepoint. The receptors were sampled from a human patient who received a liver transplant. Some T cells here may be from the graft donor.

This chain connects TRBV11-2 to TRBJ2-5, with D perhaps matching TRBD1 or TRBD2 (6 bases each). This CDR3 is built from 17 residues. The V gene lost 0 bases and the J gene lost 5 bases, with 19 bases spanning the gap. Per the germline V gene, CDR1 is SGHAT and CDR2 is FQNNGV. The CDR3 DNA reads TGTGCCAGCAGCTTAGAAGGGGCGCTAGGGGGGACTGAGACCCAGTACTTC. Its translation: CASSLEGALGGTETQYF.

This clone was recorded once. The chain links TRBV5-1 to TRBJ2-6; 8 nucleotides agree with TRBD1. In germline, CDR1 is SGHRS, CDR2 YFSETQ. The trim removed 2 bases at V and 0 bases at J, leaving 7 bases unmatched. This CDR3 spans 18 amino acids. CDR3 sequence reads: CASSFPDRGYSGANVLTF. CDR3 nucleotides: TGCGCCAGCAGCTTCCCCGACAGGGGCTACTCTGGGGCCAACGTCCTGACTTTC.

This chain joins TRBV7-2 and TRBJ2-3; TRBD2 aligns across 8 bases. CDR3 length: 15 amino acids. Per the germline V gene, CDR1 is SGHTA and CDR2 is FQGNSA. The V gene end was trimmed by 5 bases and the J gene end by 2 bases; junction bases not matched to a gene: 6. This chain's CDR3 is CASSRLAGFTDTQYF. The CDR3 nucleotides read TGTGCCAGCAGCAGATTAGCGGGGTTCACAGATACGCAGTATTTT.

The genes are TRBV25-1 and TRBJ1-2, with 8 bases aligning to TRBD1. This CDR3 is 14 amino acids long. The V gene end was trimmed by 5 bases and the J gene end by 8 bases; junction bases not matched to a gene: 10. Germline V gene lookup returns CDR1 MGHDK and CDR2 SYGVNS. CDR3 sequence (DNA): TGTGCCAGCAGTAAGGGACAGGTCCAAGACGGCTACACCTTC. Translated, it gives CASSKGQVQDGYTF.

The chain recombines TRBV29-1 with TRBJ2-3, with D uncertain. The length of the CDR3 is 11 residues. The germline V gene has CDR1 SQVTM and CDR2 ANQGSEA. V lost 4 bases and J lost 4, with 6 bases in between. The DNA for the CDR3 is TGCAGCGTTGGGGCCCCAGATACGCAGTATTTT. Its protein is CSVGAPDTQYF.

The chain is built from TRBV21-1 and TRBJ2-6; the table's D call of TRBD2 was not tested on the DNA. TRBV21-1 is a listed pseudogene. This CDR3 spans 17 amino acids. As DNA, the CDR3 is TGTGCCAGCAGCGCACCACCTACGTTTTCTGGGGCCAACGTCCTGACTTTC. As protein: CASSAPPTFSGANVLTF.

The V and J genes are TRBV5-4 and TRBJ2-3; no reliable D call. The CDR3 runs 15 residues. Germline V lookup: CDR1 SGHNT, CDR2 YYREEE (reference sequence). Trimming left V 0 bases short and J 3 bases short, with 11 bases between. The CDR3 region has the DNA TGTGCCAGCAGCTTGGCGACCTCTTATACAGATACGCAGTATTTT. Its translation: CASSLATSYTDTQYF.

V and J are TRBV29-1 and TRBJ1-5; the D is unclear. V lost 5 bases and J 5 bases, leaving 13 bases between the germline ends. This CDR3 contains 13 residues. CDR1 is SQVTM, CDR2 ANQGSEA, per germline. CDR3 bases: TGCAGCGTTTCAAGGATGGGCGATCAGCCCCAGCATTTT. Protein sequence: CSVSRMGDQPQHF. The whole variable domain, remainder taken from reference TRBV29-1 and TRBJ1-5, is SAVISQKPSRDICQRGTSLTIQCQVDSQVTMMFWYRQQPGQSLTLIATANQGSEATYESGFVIDKFPISRPNLTFSTLTVSNMSPEDSSIYLCSVSRMGDQPQHFGDGTRLSIL.

The CDR3 nucleotides are TGTGCCAGCAGCCCACGGACTAGCGGGAGGGTTGAGCAGTTCTTC. As protein: CASSPRTSGRVEQFF. The rearrangement joins TRBV11-2 to TRBJ2-1, with 15 bases matching TRBD2. The CDR3 loop spans 15 amino acids. V gave up 5 bases and J gave up 9 bases; unmatched junction bases: 5. CDR1 and CDR2 (germline): SGHAT, FQNNGV.

This clone was picked up a small number of times. The CDR3 region is CASSPRQTNTDTQYF. The CDR3 coding sequence is TGTGCCAGCTCACCCAGGCAGACGAACACAGATACGCAGTATTTT. This chain joins TRBV18 and TRBJ2-3; D not certain. The CDR3 is 15 residues long. Trimming removed 3 bases from V and 2 bases from J, with 12 bases in between. Looked up from germline, CDR1 is KGHSH and CDR2 is LQKENI.

The chain employs TRBV10-2 and TRBJ2-1; weak D call: TRBD1 (5 bases). V lost 8 bases, J lost 4 bases, and 6 bases lay in between. The CDR3 is 11 amino acids. Germline V CDR1 and CDR2: WSHSY, SAAADI. The CDR3 here is CASSGYNEQFF. Here the CDR3 DNA reads TGCGCCAGCTCAGGGTACAATGAGCAGTTCTTC.

V and J are TRBV2 and TRBJ1-4, with a possible D match to TRBD1 (6 bases). The CDR3 extends over 14 amino acids. Trimming left V 6 bases short and J 7 bases short, with 15 bases between. CDR1 SNHLY and CDR2 FYNNEI come from the germline V gene. DNA of the CDR3: TGTGCCAGCAGGGCAGGGGCCCGCAGTGAAAAACTGTTTTTT. It yields the protein CASRAGARSEKLFF.

The chain joins TRBV29-1 to TRBJ2-7; D remains ambiguous. The CDR3 spans 12 residues. V gave up 2 bases and J gave up 2 bases, with 7 bases separating them. The germline CDR1 and CDR2 sequences are SQVTM and ANQGSEA. CDR3 sequence reads: CSVESGPYEQYF. CDR3 bases: TGCAGCGTTGAAAGTGGTCCCTACGAGCAGTACTTC.

The chain combines TRBV5-1 with TRBJ2-3; D is perhaps TRBD1 (6 bases). The ends were cut back, 3 bases at V and 0 bases at J, with 11 bases in the middle. The V gene's germline CDR1 is SGHRS and CDR2 YFSETQ. The CDR3 extends over 15 amino acids. The CDR3, as DNA: TGCGCCAGCAGCTCGACAGGCCCTAGCACAGATACGCAGTATTTT. This encodes CASSSTGPSTDTQYF. Looking up the rest from reference TRBV5-1 and TRBJ2-3 gives the full variable domain: KAGVTQTPRYLIKTRGQQVTLSCSPISGHRSVSWYQQTPGQGLQFLFEYFSETQRNKGNFPGRFSGRQFSNSRSEMNVSTLELGDSALYLCASSSTGPSTDTQYFGPGTRLTVL.

The chain joins TRBV25-1 to TRBJ2-4, with D possibly being TRBD1 (6 bases). CDR1 is MGHDK, CDR2 SYGVNS, per germline. The CDR3 runs 13 residues. Trimming stripped 5 bases from V and 4 bases from J, with 9 bases between. DNA of the CDR3: TGTGCCAGCAGTCAACAGGGTAAAAACATTCAGTACTTC. It is translated as CASSQQGKNIQYF.

This chain links TRBV2 with TRBJ1-4; D is undetermined. The CDR3 is made up of 13 amino acids. Trimming cost V 7 bases and J 3 bases, with 9 bases left between them. Germline V gene lookup returns CDR1 SNHLY and CDR2 FYNNEI. The CDR3 sequence is CASKDEANEKLFF. As DNA, the CDR3 is TGTGCCAGCAAGGACGAAGCTAATGAAAAACTGTTTTTT.

This rearrangement joins TRBV2 to TRBJ2-7; TRBD1 might be the D (6 bases). Germline V gene sequence: CDR1 SNHLY, CDR2 FYNNEI. Trimming left V 6 bases short and J 0 bases short, with 6 bases between. The CDR3 totals 12 residues. CDR3 sequence (DNA): TGTGCCAGCAGGGACAGCTCCTACGAGCAGTACTTC. Its translation is CASRDSSYEQYF.

This rearrangement joins TRBV28 to TRBJ1-2; 9 positions match TRBD1. CDR3 length equals 15 residues. The germline CDR1 and CDR2 sequences are MDHEN and SYDVKM. V shed 4 bases, J shed 4 bases, and the junction held 7 bases outside the gene matches. The chain's CDR3 is CASSSGQGEIYGYTF. CDR3 DNA: TGTGCCAGCAGTTCGGGACAGGGTGAAATCTATGGCTACACCTTC.

The V gene is TRBV15, the J gene TRBJ1-1; D possibly corresponds to TRBD1 (5 bases). Germline CDR1 is LNHNV and CDR2 is YYDKDF (reference sequence). This CDR3 has 12 residues. V lost 3 bases and J 7 bases, leaving 9 bases between the germline ends. The CDR3: CATSSRGVEAFF. CDR3 nucleotides: TGTGCCACCAGCAGCCGGGGGGTTGAAGCTTTCTTT.

This chain joins TRBV29-1 and TRBJ2-6; no firm D call. Per the germline V gene, CDR1 is SQVTM and CDR2 is ANQGSEA. CDR3 size: 14 residues. The V and J ends lost 1 base and 4 bases respectively, with 8 bases between them. The CDR3 DNA reads TGCAGCGTTGAAGGATCGGCGGGGGCCAACGTCCTGACTTTC. It specifies CSVEGSAGANVLTF.

This chain joins TRBV7-2 and TRBJ2-5; possibly TRBD2 for D (6 bases). Germline-derived CDR1 and CDR2 are SGHTA and FQGNSA. V dropped 5 bases and J dropped 3 bases, with 16 bases sitting between them. The CDR3 spans 15 residues. DNA for the CDR3: TGTGCCAGCAGCAGGGACTCCTCTTTAGAAGAGACCCAGTACTTC. Translated, it gives CASSRDSSLEETQYF.